These T cell receptor beta chains were read from a single sample in a study of blood T cell repertoires in COVID-19. Some clones are missing from TCRdb's copy, which holds only in-frame ones; the method was immunoSEQ multiplex PCR. The sample holds about 130,000 clones; approximately 80% are singletons and the top ten take approximately 16%. The sample taken for sequencing was peripheral blood. The receptors originated from a woman in her forties or fifties with acute or convalescent COVID-19. Each CDR3 is given with its conserved first and last residue. Fields, in order: D gene, J gene, clone size, V gene, CDR3 protein, CDR3 DNA. A D gene is named only where the DNA matches it firmly. Clone size is stated in some rows and not others, as once, few, many or a class when expanded.

TRBD1 | TRBJ1-4 | . | TRBV25-1 | CASSEGQFNEKLFF | TGTGCCAGCAGTGAGGGACAGTTTAATGAAAAACTGTTTTTT
TRBD1 | TRBJ1-1 | . | TRBV6-1 | CASSESGGVDTEAFF | TGTGCCAGCAGTGAATCAGGGGGCGTGGACACTGAAGCTTTCTTT
. | TRBJ1-2 | . | TRBV30 | CAWSVPGRSNYGYTF | TGTGCCTGGAGTGTACCAGGGAGGAGTAACTATGGCTACACCTTC
TRBD1 | TRBJ1-1 | . | TRBV19 | CASSDSQGGDKAFF | TGTGCCAGTAGTGATTCACAGGGGGGCGATAAGGCTTTCTTT
. | TRBJ1-5 | . | TRBV27 | CASSSRGDQPQHF | TGTGCCAGCAGTTCCAGGGGAGATCAGCCCCAGCATTTT
. | TRBJ1-4 | once | TRBV30 | CAWSGYDSTNEKLFF | TGTGCCTGGAGTGGGTACGACTCAACTAATGAAAAACTGTTTTTT
. | TRBJ1-1 | . | TRBV5-1 | CASSLGSAGGAFF | TGCGCCAGCAGCTTGGGTTCGGCAGGAGGAGCTTTCTTT
TRBD1 | TRBJ2-1 | many | TRBV6-1 | CASSESQGPYHEQFF | TGTGCCAGCAGTGAATCACAGGGGCCCTACCATGAGCAGTTCTTC
. | TRBJ1-6 | . | TRBV5-4 | CASSSDSIASPLHF | TGTGCCAGCAGCTCGGACAGTATCGCTTCACCCCTCCACTTT
TRBD2 | TRBJ2-3 | . | TRBV4-1 | CASSQTSGGPDTQYF | TGCGCCAGCAGCCAAACTAGCGGGGGACCAGATACGCAGTATTTT
TRBD1 | TRBJ1-5 | . | TRBV4-1 | CASSATTGDSNQPQHF | TGCGCCAGCAGCGCGACGACAGGGGATAGCAATCAGCCCCAGCATTTT
. | TRBJ1-1 | . | TRBV18 | CASTQLSNTEAFF | TGTGCCAGCACACAGCTGAGTAACACTGAAGCTTTCTTT
TRBD1 | TRBJ1-5 | . | TRBV2 | CASTGQGAQPQHF | TGTGCCAGCACCGGACAGGGCGCTCAGCCCCAGCATTTT
TRBD2 | TRBJ2-3 | . | TRBV11-3 | CASSSGTSGGRSTDTQYF | TGTGCCAGCAGTTCCGGGACTAGCGGGGGGAGAAGCACAGATACGCAGTATTTT
. | TRBJ1-3 | . | TRBV5-1 | CASSLDRGSGNTIYF | TGCGCCAGCAGCTTGGACCGCGGGTCTGGAAACACCATATATTTT
TRBD1 | TRBJ1-1 | . | TRBV12-3/TRBV12-4 | CASTSDRAEAFF | TGTGCCAGCACCTCGGACAGGGCAGAAGCTTTCTTT
. | TRBJ1-1 | once | TRBV5-1 | CASSLLSETEAFF | TGCGCCAGCAGCTTGTTGAGTGAGACTGAAGCTTTCTTT
. | TRBJ2-7 | . | TRBV3-1/TRBV3-2 | CASSQGGEEQYF | TGTGCCAGCAGCCAAGGGGGGGAAGAGCAGTACTTC
. | TRBJ1-2 | . | TRBV19 | CASSTLQGRYGGYTF | TGTGCCAGTAGTACCCTACAGGGACGGTATGGTGGCTACACCTTC
TRBD1 | TRBJ2-7 | . | TRBV2 | CASSAGTGSSYEQYF | TGTGCCAGCAGCGCCGGGACAGGGAGCTCCTACGAGCAGTACTTC
. | TRBJ1-4 | few | TRBV9 | CASSVESGAYEKLFF | TGTGCCAGCAGCGTAGAATCAGGGGCGTATGAAAAACTGTTTTTT
TRBD1 | TRBJ2-3 | . | TRBV6-6 | CASSYMGTATDTQYF | TGTGCCAGCAGTTACATGGGGACAGCCACAGATACGCAGTATTTT
. | TRBJ1-1 | . | TRBV28 | CASSLPGNGGASTEAFF | TGTGCCAGCAGTTTACCTGGCAACGGGGGGGCGAGCACTGAAGCTTTCTTT
. | TRBJ1-1 | once | TRBV7-8 | CASSLATGWRVKTEAFF | TGTGCCAGCAGCTTGGCTACCGGGTGGAGGGTTAAGACTGAAGCTTTCTTT
TRBD1 | TRBJ2-2 | once | TRBV9 | CASSLRQGVGGELFF | TGTGCCAGCAGCCTAAGACAGGGGGTTGGCGGGGAGCTGTTTTTT
TRBD1 | TRBJ2-7 | . | TRBV2 | CANSRDREEQYF | TGTGCCAACAGCCGGGACAGGGAAGAGCAGTACTTC
. | TRBJ1-4 | many | TRBV2 | CASRPKTGFLEKLFF | TGTGCCAGCAGGCCTAAGACAGGTTTTCTTGAAAAACTGTTTTTT
. | TRBJ2-4 | . | TRBV11-1 | CASSLARGRSRSKNIQYF | TGTGCCAGCAGCTTAGCCAGGGGGAGGAGTAGGTCCAAAAACATTCAGTACTTC
TRBD1 | TRBJ1-2 | . | TRBV4-1 | CASSHSIRDRGDYGYTF | TGCGCCAGCAGCCATTCTATCCGGGACAGGGGGGACTATGGCTACACCTTC
TRBD1 | TRBJ1-1 | . | TRBV6-1 | CASSEGVGGMYTEAFF | TGTGCCAGCAGTGAAGGAGTAGGGGGCATGTACACTGAAGCTTTCTTT
. | TRBJ2-5 | . | TRBV5-5 | CASSLDAGGQETQYF | TGTGCCAGCAGCTTGGATGCGGGTGGCCAAGAGACCCAGTACTTC
TRBD1 | TRBJ1-5 | . | TRBV18 | CASSETGTDQPQHF | TGTGCCAGCTCAGAGACAGGGACCGATCAGCCCCAGCATTTT
. | TRBJ2-3 | . | TRBV7-9 | CASSEGLSTDTQYF | TGTGCCAGCAGCGAGGGACTTAGCACAGATACGCAGTATTTT
. | TRBJ2-1 | . | TRBV19 | CASSSQGLGNEQFF | TGTGCCAGTAGTAGCCAGGGACTGGGGAATGAGCAGTTCTTC
TRBD1 | TRBJ1-2 | once | TRBV19 | CASTKTGRIANGGYTF | TGTGCCAGTACTAAGACAGGGCGAATAGCCAATGGCGGCTACACCTTC
. | TRBJ2-3 | few | TRBV7-2 | CASSFSSSTDTQYF | TGTGCCAGCAGCTTCAGTTCCAGCACAGATACGCAGTATTTT
. | TRBJ1-2 | . | TRBV6-5 | CASSYSRRGRADGYTF | TGTGCCAGCAGTTACTCGAGAAGGGGTAGGGCTGATGGCTACACCTTC
TRBD1 | TRBJ2-7 | . | TRBV18 | CASSQALDRVDYEQYF | TGTGCCAGCTCACAAGCTCTGGACAGGGTTGACTACGAGCAGTACTTC
. | TRBJ2-1 | . | TRBV5-5 | CASSLYRGNEQFF | TGTGCCAGCAGCTTATACCGAGGCAATGAGCAGTTCTTC
TRBD2 | TRBJ2-4 | . | TRBV3-1/TRBV3-2 | CASSQAGGPMNIQYF | TGTGCCAGCAGCCAAGCGGGGGGGCCGATGAACATTCAGTACTTC
. | TRBJ1-2 | . | TRBV5-6 | CASSLVRRLANYGYTF | TGTGCCAGCAGCTTGGTCCGCAGGCTTGCTAACTATGGCTACACCTTC
TRBD1 | TRBJ1-5 | few | TRBV19 | CASSKTGDQPQHF | TGTGCCAGTAGTAAAACAGGGGATCAGCCCCAGCATTTT
. | TRBJ1-2 | . | TRBV4-1 | CASSQGGANYGYTF | TGCGCCAGCAGCCAAGGGGGAGCTAACTATGGCTACACCTTC
. | TRBJ1-6 | . | TRBV7-9 | CASSLAGDAPLHF | TGTGCCAGCAGCTTAGCAGGGGATGCACCCCTCCACTTT
. | TRBJ1-1 | once | TRBV10-2 | CASSEVWREAEAFF | TGCGCCAGCAGTGAGGTTTGGAGGGAAGCTGAAGCTTTCTTT
. | TRBJ1-5 | . | TRBV19 | CASRLSGVSNQPQHF | TGTGCCAGTAGATTATCGGGGGTTAGCAATCAGCCCCAGCATTTT
. | TRBJ1-1 | . | TRBV5-1 | CASSLDRGSTEAFF | TGCGCCAGCAGCTTGGATAGGGGCAGTACTGAAGCTTTCTTT
. | TRBJ1-1 | . | TRBV5-1 | CASSLGTHDTEAFF | TGCGCCAGCAGCTTGGGGACACATGACACTGAAGCTTTCTTT
TRBD1 | TRBJ1-1 | . | TRBV7-9 | CASSPGTANTEAFF | TGTGCCAGCAGTCCCGGGACAGCGAACACTGAAGCTTTCTTT
. | TRBJ2-7 | . | TRBV3-1/TRBV3-2 | CASSPPGAGLRHEQYF | TGTGCCAGCAGCCCCCCTGGGGCGGGGTTAAGGCACGAGCAGTACTTC
TRBD1 | TRBJ2-7 | . | TRBV9 | CASSLGDSQVGYEQYF | TGTGCCAGCAGCTTAGGGGACAGCCAAGTGGGCTACGAGCAGTACTTC
TRBD2 | TRBJ2-7 | once | TRBV4-1 | CASSQDLAGAYEQYF | TGCGCCAGCAGCCAAGATCTGGCGGGGGCCTACGAGCAGTACTTC
. | TRBJ1-2 | . | TRBV18 | CASSDAGSGYGYTF | TGTGCCAGCTCAGACGCGGGGTCTGGCTATGGCTACACCTTC